This T cell receptor (beta chain) was captured by sequencing in a study of shared clonotypes between healthy human individuals (dated by TCRdb to the early 2020s). Study-level background: The cohort comprised two women and three men aged 18 to 49 years. For each donor, three plates each were used for CD4 naive and CD4 memory, two plates were used for CD8 naive, and one plate was used for CD8 memory. The study deeply sequenced blood TCR repertoires of about 5 healthy adults to estimate repertoire size and the extent of clonotype sharing between individuals. To increase sequencing depth and limit assay-specific biases, TCR repertoire library preparation and sequencing were carried out by different laboratories using diverse techniques. Each donor's leukapheresis produced roughly between about 0.9 and 9.5 billion PBMCs.

Donors were healthy HIV-negative adults with no recently reported acute infections or vaccinations. All donors were Caucasian adults living in Nashville, Tennessee, USA. CD4+ T cells were enriched by magnetic negative selection, after which naive cells were positively selected on CD45RA and the negative fraction was taken as the memory subset. Blood was obtained by leukapheresis, after which PBMCs were separated by Ficoll-Histopaque density gradient centrifugation and cryopreserved in liquid nitrogen vapor phase. Analytical flow cytometry was used to check the purity and quantity of every magnetically sorted T cell population. Each sorted fraction had its genomic DNA isolated and then quantified by UV absorbance on a Nanodrop 2000c. Using the deep immunoSEQ assay, TCR CDR3 regions were amplified from genomic DNA by multiplex PCR. For each cell subset, the extracted genomic DNA was distributed evenly across all wells of several immunoSEQ 96-well plates, and each plate served as one replicate. For sorted subsets, around 200 ng genomic DNA, equal to about 30,000 T cell genomes, was loaded into each replicate PCR. The purified libraries were quantified using a Qubit 3.0 fluorometer, sized with a Bioanalyzer 2100, and then quantified again using the KAPA Library Quantification kit. Each immunoSEQ 96-well plate was sequenced on its own single-read 150-cycle Illumina NextSeq 550 flow cell. Per the original workflow: The immunoSEQ output contained only junctional sequences without quality scores, so filtering could not match that applied to full-length reads. Sequences were annotated with PyIR, a Python wrapper for IgBLAST v1.9, using IMGT germline references to assign V/J genes and CDR3. Reads were filtered out if the reads had weak V/J assignments (E-value above 1e-6), no CDR3, stop codons, out-of-frame junctions, or ambiguous translated residues. V3J clonotypes were defined as sequences sharing the same inferred V gene, J gene, and CDR3 amino acid sequence. The percentage overlap between two repertoires was calculated by dividing the number of shared unique clonotypes by the size of the smaller repertoire. Three approaches were used to assess repertoire richness: RTK rarefaction, the Chao1 estimator, and Recon v2.1 estimates of unobserved clonotypes. OLGA was used to compute generation probabilities for all TCRbeta clonotypes that the gDNA method yielded from a few donors. TCRdb holds this immuneACCESS table with in-frame rearrangements only. Some clones are missing; in checked studies, unresolved V genes explain under half, and the rest has no known cause. Clonal size and the V and J genes are those of that table, whereas D and trimming came from the DNA. Recorded for this sample are under 2,500,000 clones; approximately 96% of them occurred a single time. The ten largest account for over 0.1% of the sample.

In the case of this clone: There is no known antigen for this receptor. Base qualities are not at hand, and no much larger clone is one base apart.

The cysteine opens and the phenylalanine closes a CDR3 of 14 amino acids. Only the CDR3 portion is preserved as DNA: 42 bases, with reading frame beginning at the first base. The junction carries 14 bases between V and J, which are trimmed by 9 bases and 2 bases respectively. Per the germline V gene (reference sequence), LNHDA is the CDR1 and SQIVND is the CDR2. What the work shows at the level of the full study, not this receptor alone: Sampling was restricted to blood, and TCR repertoires in tissue are likely to differ from TCR repertoires in blood. The genetic and exposure-history diversity represented was limited by the small number of donors. Compared with non-shared clonotypes, clonotypes shared by all four sorted-subset donors had higher generation probabilities. When four donors were compared, the shared fraction of clonotypes was about 5.5% for naive CD4, 3.5% for naive CD8, 2.3% for memory CD4, and under 0.5% for memory CD8. Pairwise subsampling led to the expectation that sequencing depth would affect the degree of clonotype sharing among donors. Larger estimated clonotype richness was generally found for naive subsets than for memory subsets. Rarefaction of sorted-subset datasets indicated incomplete sequencing despite the large sequencing depth.

The sequencing sample was made of naive CD4+ T cells sorted from blood. This sample's cell subset or site label indicates: CD45RA+ positively selected. The V and J genes are TRBV19 and TRBJ1-3, with the D gene uncertain. The TCR originated in a man between 18 and 29 years old in good health. The CDR3 has the sequence CASRIKMAGNTIYF. The DNA is TGTGCCAGCCGGATCAAAATGGCTGGAAACACCATATATTTT.